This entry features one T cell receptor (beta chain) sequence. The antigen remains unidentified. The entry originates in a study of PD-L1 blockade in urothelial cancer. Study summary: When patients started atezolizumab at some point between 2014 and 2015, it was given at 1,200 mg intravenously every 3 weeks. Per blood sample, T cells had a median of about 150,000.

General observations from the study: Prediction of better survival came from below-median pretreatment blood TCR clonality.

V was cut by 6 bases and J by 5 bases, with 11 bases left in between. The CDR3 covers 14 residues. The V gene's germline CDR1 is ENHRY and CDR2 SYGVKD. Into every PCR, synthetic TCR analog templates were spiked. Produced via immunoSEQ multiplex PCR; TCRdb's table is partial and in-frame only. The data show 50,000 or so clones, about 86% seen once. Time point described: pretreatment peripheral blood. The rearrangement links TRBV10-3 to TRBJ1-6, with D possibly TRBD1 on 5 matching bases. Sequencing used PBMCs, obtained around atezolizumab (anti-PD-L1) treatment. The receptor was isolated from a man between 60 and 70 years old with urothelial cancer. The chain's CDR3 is CAIRGGENNSPLHF. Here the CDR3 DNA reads TGTGCCATCAGAGGAGGGGAAAATAATTCACCCCTCCACTTT.